The clone carrying this T cell receptor (beta chain) has a single count. The data were obtained in a study of blood T cell repertoires in COVID-19. In the study's own analysis: Researchers report that nucleated cell counts were estimated from reference gene primer amplification. Clones were sequenced by immunoSEQ multiplex PCR, and TCRdb holds only the in-frame ones, with some missing. For V, J and clone size, that table is used; D and trimming come from the DNA. Among some 130,000 clones listed, less than 90% were seen once. Per the germline V gene, CDR1 is MNHEY and CDR2 is SVGEGT. This CDR3 has 11 residues. V shed 5 bases and J shed 5 bases, with 7 bases lying between them.

V gene TRBV6-2 or TRBV6-3 combines with J gene TRBJ2-7; D uncertain. Material: peripheral blood. This sequence originates from a man between 65 and 80 years old with acute or convalescent COVID-19. In DNA, the CDR3 is TGTGCCAGCAGTCACGCGGACGAGCAGTACTTC. Translated: CASSHADEQYF.